This T cell receptor beta chain is from a study of T cell changes during pregnancy in multiple sclerosis. Clones were read by immunoSEQ multiplex PCR, and TCRdb kept only the in-frame ones, dropping some. The sample holds roughly 83,000 clones; about nine tenths are singletons and the top ten take 3% to 4.5%. This clone has just a few counts. Sequencing was performed on PBMCs, taken in the first trimester of pregnancy. The clonotype originates from a female donor in good health, serving as a control in a pregnancy study. Some clones in this sample may be carry-over from other donors' samples.

The CDR3 protein is CASSIRGGPYEQYF. CDR3 nucleotides: TGTGCCAGTAGTATTCGGGGAGGGCCCTACGAGCAGTACTTC. This rearrangement joins TRBV19 to TRBJ2-7; 7 bases align to TRBD2. Germline lookup yields CDR1 LNHDA and CDR2 SQIVND (reference sequence). The CDR3 is made up of 14 amino acids. Losses at the gene ends were 3 bases for V and 2 bases for J; bases not matched to a gene: 4.